A selection of T cell receptor beta chains follows, all from one sample in a study of blood T cells in healthy people across ages. MiXCR, run by TCRdb on the 5' RACE reads, gives a single entry per CDR3 protein. The sample includes about 400,000 distinct CDR3 sequences, about half of them seen just once. The sequencing input was blood. The receptors here all came from a man aged 55-75 years in good health. The CDR3 runs from the conserved cysteine through the conserved F or W. A D gene is named only where the DNA matches it firmly. Clone size is not always given. Where it is, it says once, few, many or a class for expanded clones.

cdr3_length,d_call,j_call,clone_size,v_call,cdr3_aa,cdr3_nt
12,.,TRBJ1-2,.,TRBV6-2/TRBV6-3,CASSNPKTGYTF,TGTGCCAGCAGTAATCCCAAGACGGGCTACACCTTC
11,.,TRBJ1-4,once,TRBV30,CAWSPKEKLFF,TGTGCCTGGAGCCCCAAAGAAAAACTGTTTTTT
10,.,TRBJ2-7,.,TRBV6-4,CASRGYEQYF,TGTGCCAGCCGTGGTTACGAGCAGTACTTC
15,TRBD2,TRBJ2-1,.,TRBV7-7,CASSPVQRGVGEQFF,TGTGCTAGCAGCCCCGTCCAGCGGGGGGTGGGTGAGCAGTTCTTC
14,TRBD1,TRBJ2-7,once,TRBV5-1,CASSEQGASYEQYF,TGCGCCAGCAGCGAACAGGGGGCTTCCTACGAGCAGTACTTC
14,TRBD1,TRBJ2-5,few,TRBV9,CASGRTTGEETQYF,TGTGCCAGCGGAAGAACAACAGGGGAAGAGACCCAGTACTTC
14,.,TRBJ2-3,many,TRBV7-2,CASSLAPYTDTQYF,TGTGCCAGCAGCTTAGCCCCCTACACAGATACGCAGTATTTT
13,.,TRBJ1-5,once,TRBV6-6,CASRGLGSQPQHF,TGTGCCAGCAGAGGGTTGGGGAGTCAGCCCCAGCATTTT
13,TRBD1,TRBJ1-2,once,TRBV20-1,CSARRQGYGGYTF,TGCAGCGCTAGGCGACAGGGGTATGGTGGCTACACCTTC
15,TRBD2,TRBJ2-1,.,TRBV20-1,CSAAPSGRAWNEQFF,TGCAGTGCTGCCCCGAGCGGGAGGGCCTGGAATGAGCAGTTCTTC
16,TRBD1,TRBJ2-3,few,TRBV6-1,CASSEARGQAQDTQYF,TGTGCCAGCAGTGAAGCGCGAGGACAGGCGCAAGATACGCAGTATTTT
16,TRBD1,TRBJ2-1,.,TRBV5-1,CASSPALGQGLEEQFF,TGCGCCAGCAGCCCTGCACTCGGACAGGGCCTAGAGGAGCAGTTCTTC
14,.,TRBJ2-7,.,TRBV18,CASSPWNRDYEQYF,TGTGCCAGCTCACCTTGGAACAGAGACTACGAGCAGTACTTC
14,TRBD2,TRBJ2-7,.,TRBV6-1,CAGSASGGAYEQYF,TGTGCCGGCAGTGCTAGCGGGGGGGCCTACGAGCAGTACTTC
20,TRBD2,TRBJ2-7,.,TRBV7-2,CASSLNPPVREGRQGYEQYF,TGTGCCAGCAGCTTAAATCCGCCGGTGCGGGAGGGCCGCCAGGGCTACGAGCAGTACTTC
13,.,TRBJ2-1,.,TRBV24-1,CATSDGLYNEQFF,TGTGCCACCAGTGATGGTCTCTACAATGAGCAGTTCTTC
16,TRBD2,TRBJ2-7,many,TRBV7-2,CASSLGGLAGKYEQYF,TGTGCCAGCAGCTTAGGTGGTCTAGCGGGGAAATACGAGCAGTACTTC
17,.,TRBJ2-4,once,TRBV12-3/TRBV12-4,CASSLGFGQGAKNIQYF,TGTGCCAGCAGTTTAGGGTTTGGGCAGGGGGCCAAAAACATTCAGTACTTC
16,TRBD2,TRBJ2-4,.,TRBV10-2,CASSEHSGGAENIQYF,TGCGCCAGCAGTGAGCATAGCGGGGGGGCAGAAAACATTCAGTACTTC
15,.,TRBJ1-2,.,TRBV5-1,CASSLAAGSTHGYTF,TGCGCCAGCAGCTTGGCTGCAGGGTCTACCCATGGCTACACCTTC
14,TRBD2,TRBJ2-7,many,TRBV9,CASSVLAGDGEQYF,TGTGCCAGCAGCGTACTAGCGGGGGATGGCGAGCAGTACTTC
12,.,TRBJ2-4,many,TRBV7-2,CASSLGVGIQYF,TGTGCCAGCAGCTTAGGGGTAGGCATTCAGTACTTC
13,TRBD1,TRBJ2-7,.,TRBV18,CASRTGSSYEQYF,TGTGCCAGCAGGACAGGGAGCTCCTACGAGCAGTACTTC
12,TRBD2,TRBJ2-1,.,TRBV29-1,CSVASGRNEQFF,TGCAGCGTTGCCAGCGGGAGGAATGAGCAGTTCTTC
18,TRBD2,TRBJ2-1,.,TRBV6-1,CASSAKKTSGGAMDEQFF,TGTGCCAGCAGTGCAAAGAAGACTAGCGGGGGGGCCATGGATGAGCAGTTCTTC
14,.,TRBJ2-5,.,TRBV7-9,CASSFKGGGETQYF,TGTGCCAGCAGCTTTAAGGGCGGCGGGGAGACCCAGTACTTC
14,.,TRBJ1-5,.,TRBV2,CASSERDSNQPQHF,TGTGCCAGCAGTGAACGTGACAGCAATCAGCCCCAGCATTTT
12,.,TRBJ2-3,.,TRBV3-1,CASSQLEDTQYF,TGTGCCAGCAGCCAACTAGAGGATACGCAGTATTTT
11,.,TRBJ1-3,.,TRBV10-2,CASLTGNTIYF,TGCGCCAGCTTAACAGGAAACACCATATATTTT
15,.,TRBJ2-7,.,TRBV25-1,CASSEEGSVSHEQYF,TGTGCCAGCAGTGAAGAGGGATCGGTCTCCCACGAGCAGTACTTC
15,.,TRBJ2-7,.,TRBV6-5,CASTSQGKGTYEQYF,TGTGCCAGCACCTCCCAGGGGAAGGGAACCTACGAGCAGTACTTC
13,.,TRBJ2-1,.,TRBV6-1,CASRDTRHNEQFF,TGTGCCAGCCGGGACACGCGCCACAATGAGCAGTTCTTC
15,TRBD2,TRBJ2-4,few,TRBV20-1,CSAPGLAGALLEQYF,TGCAGTGCCCCGGGACTAGCGGGGGCCCTTTTAGAGCAGTACTTC
13,.,TRBJ2-3,many,TRBV6-1,CASSEAWGDTQYF,TGTGCCAGCAGTGAAGCGTGGGGGGATACGCAGTATTTT
13,.,TRBJ2-5,.,TRBV4-3,CASSQEIERTQYF,TGCGCCAGCAGCCAAGAAATAGAACGGACCCAGTACTTC
14,.,TRBJ2-2,.,TRBV12-3/TRBV12-4,CASSTGTNTGELFF,TGTGCCAGCTCCACAGGCACGAACACCGGGGAGCTGTTTTTT
17,.,TRBJ1-4,.,TRBV5-6,CASTAVGDTATNEKLFF,TGTGCCAGCACCGCCGTAGGGGACACTGCAACTAATGAAAAACTGTTTTTT
15,.,TRBJ2-7,.,TRBV4-3,CASSPLLGGPYEQYF,TGCGCCAGCAGCCCCTTACTGGGTGGGCCCTACGAGCAGTACTTC
14,.,TRBJ2-7,few,TRBV7-2,CASSLVRETYEQYF,TGTGCCAGCAGCTTAGTGAGGGAAACCTACGAGCAGTACTTC
13,.,TRBJ1-5,.,TRBV29-1,CSASGLRGQPQHF,TGCAGCGCCTCCGGACTGCGCGGTCAGCCCCAGCATTTT
12,TRBD1,TRBJ1-1,.,TRBV29-1,CSVRQGISEAFF,TGCAGCGTCAGACAGGGGATCTCTGAAGCTTTCTTT
14,TRBD1,TRBJ1-1,.,TRBV7-9,CASSTQGGATEAFF,TGTGCCAGCAGCACACAGGGGGGGGCCACTGAAGCTTTCTTT
15,.,TRBJ2-5,.,TRBV28,CASSPPRTRQETQYF,TGTGCCAGCAGTCCGCCGAGGACTCGACAAGAGACCCAGTACTTC
17,.,TRBJ2-6,.,TRBV7-3,CASSPSGPRYGANVLTF,TGTGCCAGCAGCCCCAGTGGGCCCCGATATGGGGCCAACGTCCTGACTTTC
12,TRBD2,TRBJ2-7,.,TRBV29-1,CSVVGEGHEQYF,TGCAGCGTTGTGGGGGAGGGCCACGAGCAGTACTTC
14,TRBD1,TRBJ2-1,.,TRBV12-3/TRBV12-4,CASRPRQGYNEQFF,TGTGCCAGCAGACCCCGACAGGGCTACAATGAGCAGTTCTTC
18,.,TRBJ1-5,once,TRBV9,CASSVDLGATDSNQPQHF,TGTGCCAGCAGCGTAGATTTAGGGGCAACAGATAGCAATCAGCCCCAGCATTTT
15,.,TRBJ1-4,.,TRBV25-1,CASSDPGGAGEKLFF,TGTGCCAGCAGTGATCCCGGGGGCGCAGGTGAAAAACTGTTTTTT
14,.,TRBJ2-5,few,TRBV11-1,CASILASGGETQYF,TGCGCCAGCATCCTCGCTAGTGGAGGAGAGACCCAGTACTTC
17,TRBD2,TRBJ2-3,.,TRBV7-2,CASSFLPGTSAGGDAYF,TGTGCCAGCAGCTTCCTACCCGGGACTAGTGCGGGAGGAGACGCGTATTTT